The clone carrying this TCR beta chain has at least ten counts. Its specificity is not known. Using its own MiXCR run on the 5' RACE reads, TCRdb lists one record per CDR3 protein. Altogether about 120,000 distinct CDR3 sequences are present, 12% being singletons, with the ten largest covering roughly 17%. Germline CDR1 reads KGHDR; CDR2 reads SFDVKD. The ends were cut back, 5 bases at V and 8 bases at J, with 9 bases in the middle. The CDR3 length is 12 residues. The sample's time point: blood at routine non-recurrence follow-up after resection. The study sequenced unsorted whole RNA from tumor, nontumor lung or frozen PBMC. This sample stems from a study of spatial heterogeneity in lung cancer. Overall study: Sequencing of follow-up PBMC samples took place when they were available, at a median of about two years after resection. On average, each unique TCR and UMI combination appeared more than ten times in raw reads. The study consistently detected more beta-chain than alpha-chain sequences. Findings and limits, study-wide: Ubiquitous expanded tumor TCRs surfaced in blood more at resection than they did at follow-up.

This specimen consisted of PBMCs, obtained at follow-up. V gene TRBV24-1 combines with J gene TRBJ2-1; no firm D call. The sequence came from a male donor with early-stage non-small cell lung cancer. This chain's CDR3 is CATSASSHEQFF. The DNA for the CDR3 is TGTGCCACCAGTGCCAGTTCCCATGAGCAGTTCTTC.